The 6 T cell receptor beta chains below all came from one sample that was sequenced in a study of cytomegalovirus exposure and HLA in healthy donors. PCR involved 60 Vbeta and 13 Jbeta primers. The repertoire was sequenced with immunoSEQ multiplex PCR; TCRdb's copy has only in-frame clones and lacks some. The repertoire holds 150,000 to 170,000 clones, with 80% as singletons. Sequences were obtained from PBMCs. The receptors derive from a man younger than 40 in good health and CMV-seropositive.

V is TRBV7-6 and J is TRBJ2-3; D ambiguous. Germline V CDR1 and CDR2: SGHVS, FNYEAQ. CDR3 size: 13 residues. The germline V and J ends were trimmed by 6 bases and 2 bases, with 9 bases remaining between them. The CDR3 sequence: CASSSRLTDTQYF. DNA for the CDR3: TGTGCCAGCAGTTCTAGACTCACAGATACGCAGTATTTT.

This clone was picked up one time. The chain uses TRBV18 and TRBJ2-2, with D possibly matching TRBD1 (7 bases). The CDR3 consists of 16 residues. Between the trimmed V and J ends, which lost 2 bases and 1 base, there was a span of 11 bases. Germline V gene lookup returns CDR1 KGHSH and CDR2 LQKENI. The CDR3 protein is CASSPGGGVNTGELFF. The CDR3 DNA reads as TGTGCCAGCTCACCAGGAGGGGGCGTGAACACCGGGGAGCTGTTTTTT.

This chain connects TRBV19 to TRBJ2-1; D possibly corresponds to TRBD2 (6 bases). Per germline, CDR1 LNHDA and CDR2 SQIVND (reference sequence). V was pared by 3 bases and J by 8 bases, with 11 bases between. The CDR3 runs to 13 residues. CDR3 sequence reads: CASSISGSHEQFF. CDR3 bases: TGTGCCAGTAGTATTTCCGGGAGCCATGAGCAGTTCTTC.

V is TRBV11-3 and J is TRBJ2-5; D possibly corresponds to TRBD1 (6 bases). V lost 1 base to trimming and J lost 3 bases, with 15 bases between them. This CDR3 is 16 amino acids long. CDR1 SGHNT and CDR2 YENEEA come from the germline V gene. In nucleotides, the CDR3 is TGTGCCAGCAGCTTAGGTAGCAGGGGCCTTGAAGAGACCCAGTACTTC. Protein product: CASSLGSRGLEETQYF. The variable domain in full, with the rest retrieved from reference TRBV11-3 and TRBJ2-5, is EAGVVQSPRYKIIEKKQPVAFWCNPISGHNTLYWYLQNLGQGPELLIRYENEEAVDDSQLPKDRFSAERLKGVDSTLKIQPAELGDSAVYLCASSLGSRGLEETQYFGPGTRLLVL.

Only a few counts were recorded for this clone. The rearrangement joins TRBV10-3 to TRBJ2-2; 9 nucleotides align to TRBD2. With V trimmed by 10 bases and J by 7 bases, 10 bases remained unmatched. Germline assignment: CDR1 ENHRY and CDR2 SYGVKD. The CDR3 has 14 residues. The CDR3 protein is CATLGSGSIGELFF. DNA for the CDR3: TGTGCCACGCTGGGTAGCGGGAGTATCGGGGAGCTGTTTTTT.

The chain has TRBV2 and TRBJ1-5; D gene ambiguous. V was shortened by 6 bases and J by 0 bases, with 30 bases between the two germline ends. This CDR3 spans 21 amino acids. Germline loops: CDR1 SNHLY, CDR2 FYNNEI. CDR3 DNA sequence: TGTGCCAGCAGCGAATACGGGAGGGCGTTGGGCGGACCCAATAGCAATCAGCCCCAGCATTTT. Encoded protein: CASSEYGRALGGPNSNQPQHF. Combining the CDR3 with reference TRBV2 and TRBJ1-5 gives the whole variable domain EPEVTQTPSHQVTQMGQEVILRCVPISNHLYFYWYRQILGQKVEFLVSFYNNEISEKSEIFDDQFSVERPDGSNFTLKIRSTKLEDSAMYFCASSEYGRALGGPNSNQPQHFGDGTRLSIL.